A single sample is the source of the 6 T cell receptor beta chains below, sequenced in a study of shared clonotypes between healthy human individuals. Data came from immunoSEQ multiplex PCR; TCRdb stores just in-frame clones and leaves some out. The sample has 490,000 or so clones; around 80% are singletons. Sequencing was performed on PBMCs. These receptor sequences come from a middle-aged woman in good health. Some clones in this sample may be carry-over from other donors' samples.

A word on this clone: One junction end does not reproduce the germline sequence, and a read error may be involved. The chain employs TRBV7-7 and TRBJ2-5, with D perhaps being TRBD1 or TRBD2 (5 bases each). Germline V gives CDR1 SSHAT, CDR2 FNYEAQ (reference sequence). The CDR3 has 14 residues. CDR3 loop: CASSLGGTLETQYF. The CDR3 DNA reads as TGTGCTAGCAGCTTAGGTGGGACCTTGGAGACCCAGTACTTC.

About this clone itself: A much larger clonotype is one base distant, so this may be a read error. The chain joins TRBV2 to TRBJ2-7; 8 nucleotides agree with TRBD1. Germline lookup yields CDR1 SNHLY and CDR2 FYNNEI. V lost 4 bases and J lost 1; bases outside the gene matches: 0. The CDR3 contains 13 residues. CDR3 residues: CASSGTGSYEQYF. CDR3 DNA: TGTGCCAGCAGTGGGACAGGGTCCTACGAGCAGTACTTC.

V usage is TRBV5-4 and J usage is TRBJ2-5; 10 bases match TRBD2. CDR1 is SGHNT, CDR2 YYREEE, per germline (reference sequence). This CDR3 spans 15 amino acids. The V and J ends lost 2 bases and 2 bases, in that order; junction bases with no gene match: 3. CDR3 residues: CASSLGLAVQETQYF. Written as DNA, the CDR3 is TGTGCCAGCAGCTTAGGACTAGCGGTACAAGAGACCCAGTACTTC.

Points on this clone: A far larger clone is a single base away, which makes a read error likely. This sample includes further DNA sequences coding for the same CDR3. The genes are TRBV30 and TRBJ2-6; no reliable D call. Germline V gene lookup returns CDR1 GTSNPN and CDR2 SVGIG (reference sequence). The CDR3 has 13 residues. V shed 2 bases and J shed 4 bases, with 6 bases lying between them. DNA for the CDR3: TGTGCCTGGAGTTTTGGCGGGGCCAACGTCCTGACTTTC. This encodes CAWSFGGANVLTF.

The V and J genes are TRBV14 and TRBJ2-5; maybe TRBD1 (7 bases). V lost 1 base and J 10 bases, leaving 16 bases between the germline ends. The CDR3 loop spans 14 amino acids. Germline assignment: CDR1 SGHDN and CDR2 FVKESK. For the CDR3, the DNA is TGTGCCAGCAGCCAAGGGAGGGGGCCTGGAGGCCAGTACTTC. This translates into CASSQGRGPGGQYF.

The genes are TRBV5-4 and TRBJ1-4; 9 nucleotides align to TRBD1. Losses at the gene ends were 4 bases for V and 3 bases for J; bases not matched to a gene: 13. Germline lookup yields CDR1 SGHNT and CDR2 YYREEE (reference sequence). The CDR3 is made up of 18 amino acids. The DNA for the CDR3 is TGTGCCAGCAGCCCAAGGGCGGACAGGGGTTTAGCTAATGAAAAACTGTTTTTT. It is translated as CASSPRADRGLANEKLFF.